This TCR beta chain was recovered during a study of blood T cell repertoires in COVID-19. At the level of the study: Collection of acute and convalescent COVID-19 samples took place in the United States, Italy and Spain. Nucleic acid was either cDNA or gDNA, and it came from T cells, B-cell-depleted T cells, or PBMCs.

The CDR3 totals 14 residues. The ends were cut back, 0 bases at V and 8 bases at J, with 13 bases in the middle. Germline CDR1 is MNHEY and CDR2 is SMNVEV (reference sequence). Source study methods: Amplifying reference gene primers gave estimates of nucleated cell counts. Some clones are missing from TCRdb's copy, which holds only in-frame ones; the method was immunoSEQ multiplex PCR. The V and J calls and clone size come from that table; D and trimming were worked out from the DNA. This sample has fewer than 300,000 clones, with roughly 87% found just once. The chain couples TRBV27 to TRBJ1-1; D may be TRBD1 (5 bases). The material sequenced was peripheral blood. The TCR sequence derives from a human donor in a cohort sampled during active COVID-19. The CDR3 DNA sequence: TGTGCCAGCAGTTTATCGAAAGGGGTGGGGGAAGCTTTCTTT. This sequence encodes CASSLSKGVGEAFF.